This TCR beta chain was retrieved from a study of T cell responses to AZD1222 COVID-19 vaccine. Germline V gene lookup returns CDR1 SGHRS and CDR2 YFSETQ. CDR3 size: 15 residues. V gave up 0 bases and J gave up 6 bases, with 13 bases separating them. Only in-frame clones appear in the TCRdb table, and some are missing; sequencing was by immunoSEQ multiplex PCR. Among over 75,000 clones listed, around nine tenths were seen once. The sequences come from peripheral blood, collected on day 0 of AZD1222 vaccination. This chain joins TRBV5-1 and TRBJ2-1; a possible D gene is TRBD2 (6 bases). This sequence originates from an adult in good health. Here the CDR3 DNA reads TGCGCCAGCAGCTTGGAACCCGGGGAGGTCAATGAGCAGTTCTTC. This gives the protein CASSLEPGEVNEQFF.